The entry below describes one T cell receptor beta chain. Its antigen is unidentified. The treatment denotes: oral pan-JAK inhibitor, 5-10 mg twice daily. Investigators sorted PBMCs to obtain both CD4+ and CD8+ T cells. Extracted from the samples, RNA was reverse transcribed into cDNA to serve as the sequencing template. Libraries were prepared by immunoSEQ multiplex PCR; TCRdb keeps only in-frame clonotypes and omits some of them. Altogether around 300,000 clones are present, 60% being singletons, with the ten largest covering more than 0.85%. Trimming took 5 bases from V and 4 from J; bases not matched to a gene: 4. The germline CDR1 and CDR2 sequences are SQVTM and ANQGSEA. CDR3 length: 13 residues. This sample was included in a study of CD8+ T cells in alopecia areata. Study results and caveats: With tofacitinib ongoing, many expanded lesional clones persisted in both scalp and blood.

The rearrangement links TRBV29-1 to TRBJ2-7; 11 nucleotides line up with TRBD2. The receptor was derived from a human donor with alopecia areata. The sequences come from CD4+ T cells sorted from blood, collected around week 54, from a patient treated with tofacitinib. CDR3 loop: CSVKTSGGYEQYF. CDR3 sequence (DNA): TGCAGCGTTAAAACTAGCGGGGGATACGAGCAGTACTTC.